This is a list of T cell receptor beta chains from one sample in a study of early T cells in non-severe SARS-CoV-2 infection. MiXCR, applied by TCRdb to the 5' RACE reads, yields one record per CDR3 protein. This sample has some 71,000 distinct CDR3 sequences, with about an eighth found just once. Sequenced here: whole blood, sampled at baseline. The receptors come from an adult who was a healthcare worker with PCR-confirmed SARS-CoV-2 infection or an uninfected control (not recorded which). Each CDR3 is given with its conserved first and last residue. A D gene is named only where the DNA matches it firmly. The size entry is marked missing in some rows and otherwise reads once, few, many or a size class.

clone_size j_call d_call v_call cdr3_nt cdr3_aa
few TRBJ2-1 TRBD2 TRBV4-3 TGCGCCAGCAGCCTCGGCGGGAGAACCTACAATGAGCAGTTCTTC CASSLGGRTYNEQFF
. TRBJ2-1 TRBD2 TRBV5-1 TGCGCCAGCCTTCGGGACTACTCCTACAATGAGCAGTTCTTC CASLRDYSYNEQFF
few TRBJ2-3 TRBD2 TRBV13 TGTGCCAGCAGCTTAGGCTGGGCTAGCGGAGGCACAGATACGCAGTATTTT CASSLGWASGGTDTQYF
. TRBJ2-1 TRBD2 TRBV19 TGTGCCAGTAGTATAACCCTAGCGGGAGCCTACAATGAGCAGTTCTTC CASSITLAGAYNEQFF
many TRBJ2-3 TRBD2 TRBV4-2 TGTGCCAGCAGCCAGCTAGCGGGAGGAGGAGATACGCAGTATTTT CASSQLAGGGDTQYF
. TRBJ2-3 TRBD2 TRBV25-1 TGTGCCAGCAGGGGGGGACTAAGCACAGATACGCAGTATTTT CASRGGLSTDTQYF
many TRBJ2-7 . TRBV3-1 TGTGCCAGCAGCAAAGCTGGGGGATACTCCTACGAGCAGTACTTC CASSKAGGYSYEQYF
. TRBJ2-7 . TRBV3-1 TGTGCCAGCAGCCAAGGATCAGGTCTCTACGAGCAGTACTTC CASSQGSGLYEQYF
few TRBJ1-2 TRBD1 TRBV12-3/TRBV12-4 TGTGCCAGCACGTATGGACAGGGTGATGGCTACACCTTC CASTYGQGDGYTF
many TRBJ2-5 . TRBV5-6 TGTGCCAGCAGCTTGAGCCCACAAGAGACCCAGTACTTC CASSLSPQETQYF
few TRBJ2-5 . TRBV7-9 TGTGCCAGCAGCTTGGGGGGATCCGTTACCGTCCAAGAGACCCAGTACTTC CASSLGGSVTVQETQYF
many TRBJ2-7 . TRBV6-5 TGTGCCAGCAGTTTAGCCTCGTCCCATTCAAGCTCCTACGAGCAGTACTTC CASSLASSHSSSYEQYF
. TRBJ2-1 TRBD2 TRBV11-2 TGTGCCAGCAGCTTAGTATTAGGGACTAGCGTGTACAATGAGCAGTTCTTC CASSLVLGTSVYNEQFF
few TRBJ1-4 . TRBV20-1 TGCAGTGCTCTGGACTGGGGCCTTAATGAAAAACTGTTTTTT CSALDWGLNEKLFF
. TRBJ2-7 . TRBV29-1 TGCAGCGTTGAAGCCCCCTGGTTCGAGCTTAACCGCCTCTCCTACGAGCAGTACTTC CSVEAPWFELNRLSYEQYF
few TRBJ2-1 . TRBV20-1 TGCAGTGCTAGGGATATAGCGTCTCAGGGCAATGAGCAGTTCTTC CSARDIASQGNEQFF
few TRBJ1-1 . TRBV12-3/TRBV12-4 TGTGCCAGCAGTCAAGCCGCTGAAGCTTTCTTT CASSQAAEAFF
. TRBJ2-7 . TRBV29-1 TGCAGCGTTGTTTACTCCTACGAGCAGTACTTC CSVVYSYEQYF